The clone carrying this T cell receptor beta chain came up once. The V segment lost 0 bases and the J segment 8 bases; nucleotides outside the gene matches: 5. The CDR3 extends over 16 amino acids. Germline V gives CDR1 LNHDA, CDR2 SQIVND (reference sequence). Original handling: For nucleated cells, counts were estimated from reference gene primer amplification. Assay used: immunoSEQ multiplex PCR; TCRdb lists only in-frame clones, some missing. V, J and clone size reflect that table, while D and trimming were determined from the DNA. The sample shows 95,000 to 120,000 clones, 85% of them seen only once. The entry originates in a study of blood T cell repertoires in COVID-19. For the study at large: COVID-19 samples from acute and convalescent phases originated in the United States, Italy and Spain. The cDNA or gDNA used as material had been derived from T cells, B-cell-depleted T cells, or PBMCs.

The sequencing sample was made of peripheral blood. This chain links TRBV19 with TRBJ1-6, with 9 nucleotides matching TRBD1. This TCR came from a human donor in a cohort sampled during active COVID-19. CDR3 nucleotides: TGTGCCAGTAGTATAGATGGGACAGGGTGGTATTCACCCCTCCACTTT. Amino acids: CASSIDGTGWYSPLHF.